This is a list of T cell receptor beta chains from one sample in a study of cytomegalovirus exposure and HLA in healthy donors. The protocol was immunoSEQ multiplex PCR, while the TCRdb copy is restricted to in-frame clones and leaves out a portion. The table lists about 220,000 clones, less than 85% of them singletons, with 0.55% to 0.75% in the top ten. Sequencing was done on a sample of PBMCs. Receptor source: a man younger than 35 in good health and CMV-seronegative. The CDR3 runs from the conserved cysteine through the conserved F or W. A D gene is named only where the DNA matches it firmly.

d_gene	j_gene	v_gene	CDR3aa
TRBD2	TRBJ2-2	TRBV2	CASSPPSGKNTGELFF
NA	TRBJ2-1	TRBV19	CASSILVIIGINEQFF
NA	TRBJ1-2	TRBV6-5	CASSSGGGYTF
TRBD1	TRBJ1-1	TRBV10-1	CASNQGGDITEAFF
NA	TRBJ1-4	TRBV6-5	CASSRTASTNEKLFF
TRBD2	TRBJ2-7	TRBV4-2	CASSQGTSGLSYEQYF
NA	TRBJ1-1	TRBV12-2	CASRLVQQGGLGVTEAFF
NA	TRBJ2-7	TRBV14	CASSQLTPPYEQYF
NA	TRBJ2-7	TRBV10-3	CAIASRQAYEQYF
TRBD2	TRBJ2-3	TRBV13	CASSLLAGGTDTQYF
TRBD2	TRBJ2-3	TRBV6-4	CASSDSTSGSGTDTQYF
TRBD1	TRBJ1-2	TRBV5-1	CASSLEQGRYGYTF
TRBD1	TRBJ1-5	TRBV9	CASGTGYSNQPQHF
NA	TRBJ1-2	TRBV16	CASSPTGTFYGYTF
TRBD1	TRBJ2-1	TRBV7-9	CASSSSGGTGILYNEQFF
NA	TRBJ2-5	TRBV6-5	CASTQRETQYF
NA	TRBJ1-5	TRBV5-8	CASSLDRGNQPQHF
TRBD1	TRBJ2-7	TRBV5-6	CASSFSPQGRSYEQYF
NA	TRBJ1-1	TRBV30	CAWSVQGPEAFF
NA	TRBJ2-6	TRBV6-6	CASSYSGGQGANVLTF
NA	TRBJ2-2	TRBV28	CASSLLPGMDTGELFF
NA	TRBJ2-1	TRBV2	CASGETLAVEQFF
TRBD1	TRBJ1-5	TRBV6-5	CASSYSGGQGFQPQHF
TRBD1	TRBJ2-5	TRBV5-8	CASSPGDRGLETQYF
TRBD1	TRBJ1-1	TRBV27	CASSSWTGAVTEAFF
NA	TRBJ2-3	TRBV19	CASQPQGFTDTQYF
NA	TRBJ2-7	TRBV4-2	CASSQESVGHILSYEQYF
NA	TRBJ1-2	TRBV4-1	CASSQVGRLSYGYTF
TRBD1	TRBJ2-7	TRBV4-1	CASSQHRGRPYEQYF
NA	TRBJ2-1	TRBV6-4	CASSDSFRVNEQFF
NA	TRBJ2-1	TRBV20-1	CSASYEDEQFF
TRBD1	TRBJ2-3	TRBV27	CASTFQGARTDTQYF